Sequencing of this T cell receptor beta chain was carried out in a study of blood T cell repertoires in COVID-19. Repertoires were generated with immunoSEQ multiplex PCR, while TCRdb's copy carries only in-frame clones and drops some. Of 380,000 or so clones listed, approximately 90% are singletons. Everyone who took part was roughly 18 to 89 years old, and they came from about two dozen US areas. CDR1 and CDR2 from the germline V gene are SGHRS and YFSETQ. The CDR3 extends over 16 amino acids. The V and J ends lost 0 bases and 6 bases, in that order; junction bases with no gene match: 6. This chain uses TRBV5-1 with TRBJ1-6; 7 bases agree with TRBD1. Specimen: PBMCs or T cells enriched from blood (not recorded which). The sequence was obtained from a woman aged 25 to 39 with acute COVID-19. Here the CDR3 DNA reads TGCGCCAGCAGCTTGGACAGGGGAAACAGTAATTCACCCCTCCACTTT. It specifies CASSLDRGNSNSPLHF.